These 10 T cell receptor beta chains originate from one sample sequenced in a study of blood T cells in healthy people across ages. A second PCR of roughly 7 to 11 cycles used a sample-barcoded 5' primer and a J-beta primer mix. TCRdb re-called the 5' RACE reads with MiXCR, one entry per CDR3 protein. The sample consists of fewer than 800,000 distinct CDR3 sequences, about a third of them appearing once. Input material: blood. Receptors were obtained from a woman older than 75 in good health.

CDR3 amino acids: CAWRGEGEAFF. In DNA form, the CDR3 reads TGTGCCTGGAGGGGAGAGGGTGAAGCTTTCTTT. The chain is built from TRBV30 and TRBJ1-1; D uncertain. The germline CDR1 and CDR2 sequences are GTSNPN and SVGIG (reference sequence). This CDR3 has 11 residues. The V end was cut by 3 bases, the J end by 7 bases, with 9 bases between.

V usage is TRBV4-2 and J usage is TRBJ1-2; D is unclear. V was shortened by 7 bases and J by 9 bases, with 18 bases between the two germline ends. Germline V gene data show CDR1 as LGHNA and CDR2 as YNFKEQ. This CDR3 comprises 13 residues. CDR3 DNA sequence: TGTGCCAGCACCTCAAGCACCCCCAAAAGCTACACCTTC. Its translation: CASTSSTPKSYTF.

This clonotype occurred many times. V is TRBV6-5 and J is TRBJ1-2, with 10 bases matching TRBD1. V shed 5 bases, J shed 0 bases, and the junction held 6 bases outside the gene matches. The germline CDR1 and CDR2 sequences are MNHEY and SVGAGI. The CDR3 covers 16 residues. The chain's CDR3 is CASSRGQGPPNYGYTF. DNA of the CDR3: TGTGCCAGCAGTAGGGGACAGGGGCCCCCTAACTATGGCTACACCTTC.

The chain employs TRBV28 and TRBJ1-2; 9 nucleotides align to TRBD1. Germline-derived CDR1 and CDR2 are MDHEN and SYDVKM. Trimming cost V 8 bases and J 8 bases; bases outside gene matches: 9. CDR3 size: 13 residues. In DNA form, the CDR3 reads TGTGCCAGCCTCCAACAGGGGGCGGGGGGCTACACCTTC. It yields the protein CASLQQGAGGYTF.

In the case of this clonotype: This may arise from a read error, as a much more abundant clone is one base away. The V call is TRBV4-1, the J call TRBJ2-7; D unclear. Germline assignment: CDR1 MGHRA and CDR2 YSYEKL. This CDR3 region has 14 residues. Here the CDR3 reads CASSQEDQGYEQDF. In nucleotides, the CDR3 is TGCGCCAGCAGCCAAGAAGACCAAGGCTACGAGCAGGACTTC.

Details on this clonotype: A single base separates this from a much larger clone, so it may be a read error. The chain joins TRBV20-1 to TRBJ2-5; D is tentatively TRBD1 or TRBD2 (7 bases each). The germline V gene has CDR1 DFQATT and CDR2 SNEGSKA (reference sequence). V was clipped by 3 bases and J by 4 bases, with 18 bases between them. The CDR3 contains 15 residues. The CDR3 DNA reads as TGCAGTGCTAGCCCCGCGACAGGGAGGGGAGAGACCCAGTACTTC. Amino acid sequence: CSASPATGRGETQYF.

With respect to this clonotype: A read error may be the cause here, since a much bigger clone is one base away. DNA for the CDR3: TGTGCCAGCAGTACTAGGGAGACCCAGTTCTTC. Translation gives CASSTRETQFF. The chain joins TRBV28 to TRBJ2-5, with D possibly being TRBD2 (5 bases). The J call is doubtful: the DNA matches TRBJ2-1 better. There are 11 residues in the CDR3. CDR1 and CDR2 (germline): MDHEN, SYDVKM.

The table lists this clonotype with many counts. The chain is built from TRBV20-1 and TRBJ2-3; unclear D gene. The CDR3 extends over 12 amino acids. Germline V lookup: CDR1 DFQATT, CDR2 SNEGSKA (reference sequence). V lost 3 bases and J lost 4, with 8 bases in between. CDR3 sequence: CSASSHADTQYF. The CDR3 nucleotides read TGCAGTGCTAGTAGCCATGCAGATACGCAGTATTTT.

There are a few counts of this clonotype. This rearrangement joins TRBV13 to TRBJ2-1, with D possibly TRBD1 on 6 matching bases. CDR1 and CDR2 from the germline V gene are PRHDT and FYEKMQ (reference sequence). CDR3 length: 15 amino acids. V was pared by 3 bases and J by 7 bases, with 16 bases between. The DNA of the CDR3 is TGTGCCAGCAGCTTTTGGGGGCAGTTAGAAAATGAGCAGTTCTTC. Its translation: CASSFWGQLENEQFF.

This clonotype was counted a few times. This may arise from a read error, as a much more abundant clone is one base away. The chain joins TRBV6-6 to TRBJ2-7, with no clear D. The V gene's germline CDR1 is MNHNY and CDR2 SVGAGI (reference sequence). The CDR3 consists of 12 residues. The CDR3 loop reads CAGSYAGYEQYF. The CDR3, as DNA: TGTGCCGGCAGTTACGCCGGCTACGAGCAGTACTTC.